Listed here are 18 T cell receptor beta chains from one sample, sequenced in a study of cytomegalovirus exposure and HLA in healthy donors. Primers: 60 Vbeta forward and 13 Jbeta reverse. Clones were read by immunoSEQ multiplex PCR, and TCRdb kept only the in-frame ones, dropping some. The table records 140,000 or so clones, about four fifths of them present only once. The sequenced sample consisted of PBMCs. The origin of the receptors is a man aged 35 to 55 in good health and CMV-seronegative.

Remarks on this clone: At the DNA level, this CDR3 is encoded by other sequences in the same sample as well. V is TRBV6-4 and J is TRBJ2-3; possible D gene TRBD2, 6 bases. Germline V gives CDR1 MRHNA, CDR2 SNTAGT. This CDR3 contains 14 residues. The ends were cut back, 4 bases at V and 1 base at J, with 9 bases in the middle. The CDR3 DNA reads as TGTGCCAGCAGTGCGGAGCGGGGCACAGATACGCAGTATTTT. Protein: CASSAERGTDTQYF.

V gene TRBV5-1 combines with J gene TRBJ2-1; possibly TRBD1 for D (6 bases). The CDR3 is 13 amino acids. Germline V CDR1 and CDR2: SGHRS, YFSETQ. Between the trimmed V and J ends, which lost 4 bases and 6 bases, there was a span of 11 bases. CDR3 protein: CASSDLQGNEQFF. The CDR3, as DNA: TGCGCCAGCAGCGACTTACAGGGCAATGAGCAGTTCTTC.

The J gene is TRBJ2-3, the V gene TRBV25-1; 10 bases fit TRBD1. V trimming: 2 bases; J trimming: 9 bases; junction bases outside the gene matches: 5. The CDR3 has 14 amino acids. CDR1 is MGHDK and CDR2 is SYGVNS in the germline V gene. The CDR3 sequence is CASSEQSGQGTQYF. In DNA form, the CDR3 reads TGTGCCAGCAGTGAACAATCGGGACAGGGGACGCAGTATTTT. The full variable domain, its missing parts supplied by reference TRBV25-1 and TRBJ2-3, is EADIYQTPRYLVIGTGKKITLECSQTMGHDKMYWYQQDPGMELHLIHYSYGVNSTEKGDLSSESTVSRIRTEHFPLTLESARPSHTSQYLCASSEQSGQGTQYFGPGTRLTVL.

About this clone itself: The junction departs from the called germline gene at one end, perhaps through a read error. The same CDR3 also results from other DNA sequences found in this sample. This rearrangement joins TRBV6-5 to TRBJ1-6; a possible D gene is TRBD1 (6 bases). The germline gives CDR1 MNHEY, CDR2 SVGAGI. CDR3 length: 16 residues. In DNA, the CDR3 is TGTGCCAGCAGTTACGGGACACTAAACTATAATTCCCCCCTCCACTTT. Translating it yields CASSYGTLNYNSPLHF.

The sample holds a few counts of this clone. The V gene is TRBV14, the J gene TRBJ2-7; tentative D call: TRBD1 (5 bases). The CDR3 is 13 amino acids. Trimming stripped 5 bases from V and 3 bases from J, with 11 bases between. Germline V gene lookup returns CDR1 SGHDN and CDR2 FVKESK. The CDR3 is CASSMRTLYEQYF. Here the CDR3 DNA reads TGTGCCAGCAGCATGCGGACACTCTACGAGCAGTACTTC. Combining the CDR3 with reference TRBV14 and TRBJ2-7 gives the whole variable domain EAGVTQFPSHSVIEKGQTVTLRCDPISGHDNLYWYRRVMGKEIKFLLHFVKESKQDESGMPNNRFLAERTGGTYSTLKVQPAELEDSGVYFCASSMRTLYEQYFGPGTRLTVT.

This clone has just a few counts. J is TRBJ1-1 and V is TRBV10-2; D is unclear. The germline gives CDR1 WSHSY, CDR2 SAAADI. The CDR3 has 11 amino acids. V gave up 8 bases and J gave up 1 base, with 5 bases separating them. The CDR3 nucleotides are TGCGCCAGCCGAGCGAACACTGAAGCTTTCTTT. Amino acid sequence: CASRANTEAFF.

This clone has a handful of counts. This chain links TRBV5-1 with TRBJ1-5; TRBD1 is a possible D gene (6 bases). Trimming took 4 bases from V and 5 from J, leaving 19 bases between them. Germline assignment: CDR1 SGHRS and CDR2 YFSETQ. The CDR3 has 16 amino acids. The CDR3 protein is CASSPDSAQTYQPQHF. The CDR3 DNA reads TGCGCCAGCAGCCCGGACAGCGCACAAACCTATCAGCCCCAGCATTTT.

The J gene is TRBJ2-7, the V gene TRBV25-1; D possibly corresponds to TRBD2 (6 bases). The germline CDR1 and CDR2 sequences are MGHDK and SYGVNS. V lost 4 bases and J lost 2, with 15 bases in between. The CDR3 is made up of 15 amino acids. DNA of the CDR3: TGTGCCAGCAGTGTAGGAGGGGCACTGACCTACGAGCAGTACTTC. It translates to CASSVGGALTYEQYF.

This clone has just a few counts. The genes are TRBV10-3 and TRBJ2-7, with a possible D match to TRBD1 (6 bases). The CDR3 covers 13 residues. Germline CDR1 reads ENHRY; CDR2 reads SYGVKD. Trimming stripped 7 bases from V and 2 bases from J, with 12 bases between. In DNA form, the CDR3 reads TGTGCCATCACCGGGACACAGACCTACGAGCAGTACTTC. It translates to CAITGTQTYEQYF.

The chain has TRBV7-2 and TRBJ1-4; 9 nucleotides agree with TRBD1. After removal of 5 bases from V and 6 bases from J, the junction contained 16 bases not matched to a gene. Germline V lookup: CDR1 SGHTA, CDR2 FQGNSA. The CDR3 covers 18 residues. The CDR3 protein is CASSRTGTGRIGDEKLFF. CDR3 nucleotides: TGTGCCAGCAGCCGTACCGGGACAGGGAGGATTGGCGATGAAAAACTGTTTTTT.

The rearrangement uses TRBV2 and TRBJ1-1; possible D gene TRBD1, 6 bases. The V and J ends lost 9 bases and 2 bases respectively, with 13 bases between them. CDR3 length: 13 residues. Germline-derived CDR1 and CDR2 are SNHLY and FYNNEI. The CDR3 is CASIIQGNTEAFF. The CDR3 DNA follows: TGTGCCAGTATAATACAGGGAAACACTGAAGCTTTCTTT. The full variable domain, its missing parts supplied by reference TRBV2 and TRBJ1-1, is EPEVTQTPSHQVTQMGQEVILRCVPISNHLYFYWYRQILGQKVEFLVSFYNNEISEKSEIFDDQFSVERPDGSNFTLKIRSTKLEDSAMYFCASIIQGNTEAFFGQGTRLTVV.

The CDR3 is CASSLSNRANTEAFF. The CDR3 region has the DNA TGTGCCAGCAGCTTATCGAACAGGGCGAACACTGAAGCTTTCTTT. This chain uses TRBV11-2 with TRBJ1-1, with a possible D match to TRBD1 (6 bases). CDR3 length: 15 residues. Germline V gene sequence: CDR1 SGHAT, CDR2 FQNNGV. The ends were cut back, 2 bases at V and 1 base at J, with 11 bases in the middle.

This chain connects TRBV19 to TRBJ1-5, with 7 bases lining up with TRBD1. With V trimmed by 6 bases and J by 0 bases, 5 bases remained unmatched. The CDR3 is made up of 15 amino acids. Germline lookup yields CDR1 LNHDA and CDR2 SQIVND (reference sequence). The DNA for the CDR3 is TGTGCCAGTAGGACAGGGCCCTATAGCAATCAGCCCCAGCATTTT. This sequence encodes CASRTGPYSNQPQHF. The variable domain in full, completed from reference TRBV19 and TRBJ1-5, reads DGGITQSPKYLFRKEGQNVTLSCEQNLNHDAMYWYRQDPGQGLRLIYYSQIVNDFQKGDIAEGYSVSREKKESFPLTVTSAQKNPTAFYLCASRTGPYSNQPQHFGDGTRLSIL.

V is TRBV5-1 and J is TRBJ2-7, with TRBD1 identical over 7 bases. The germline gives CDR1 SGHRS, CDR2 YFSETQ. Losses at the gene ends were 7 bases for V and 3 bases for J; bases not matched to a gene: 7. This CDR3 contains 13 residues. CDR3: CASRGQDHYEQYF. The CDR3 nucleotides read TGCGCCAGCCGCGGACAGGACCACTACGAGCAGTACTTC.

V usage is TRBV9 and J usage is TRBJ1-4, with D hard to call. Germline V CDR1 and CDR2: SGDLS, YYNGEE. The CDR3 spans 16 residues. The V and J ends lost 3 bases and 0 bases respectively, with 12 bases between them. The CDR3 nucleotides are TGTGCCAGCAGCGCCCCATCGGGGTCAACTAATGAAAAACTGTTTTTT. Its protein product is CASSAPSGSTNEKLFF.

The CDR3 protein is CASSPQGGSGNTIYF. CDR3 DNA sequence: TGTGCCAGCTCACCACAAGGGGGCAGTGGAAACACCATATATTTT. The rearrangement links TRBV18 to TRBJ1-3; TRBD1 matches 7 bases. The CDR3 runs to 15 residues. Germline CDR1 reads KGHSH; CDR2 reads LQKENI. Germline trimming cut 1 base from V and 3 bases from J; bases unmatched to any gene: 3. Combining the CDR3 with reference TRBV18 and TRBJ1-3 gives the whole variable domain NAGVMQNPRHLVRRRGQEARLRCSPMKGHSHVYWYRQLPEEGLKFMVYLQKENIIDESGMPKERFSAEFPKEGPSILRIQQVVRGDSAAYFCASSPQGGSGNTIYFGEGSWLTVV.

V and J are TRBV6-6 and TRBJ1-5; 10 nucleotides match TRBD1. This CDR3 has 15 residues. Losses at the gene ends were 6 bases for V and 4 bases for J; bases not matched to a gene: 6. Germline V gene data show CDR1 as MNHNY and CDR2 as SVGAGI (reference sequence). The CDR3 coding sequence is TGTGCCAGCAGCGGGGGACAGGGGTCGAATCAGCCCCAGCATTTT. Protein product: CASSGGQGSNQPQHF.

The chain employs TRBV6-5 and TRBJ2-1, with 10 bases identical to TRBD2. The CDR3 is 14 residues long. The trim removed 9 bases at V and 5 bases at J, leaving 7 bases unmatched. Per the germline V gene, CDR1 is MNHEY and CDR2 is SVGAGI. CDR3 DNA: TGTGCCAGTCGGGTAGCGGGGGGTAACAATGAGCAGTTCTTC. Translating it yields CASRVAGGNNEQFF.